Below, one T cell receptor beta chain is given with its context. These data come from a study of blood T cell repertoires in COVID-19. TCRdb's copy holds only in-frame clones and misses some; the assay was immunoSEQ multiplex PCR. In the table there are roughly 670,000 clones, 70% to 90% of which are singletons. This TCR came from a woman between 18 and 29 years old with acute or convalescent COVID-19. The sample taken for sequencing was peripheral blood.

The CDR3 region is CASSPSTGYEQYF. The CDR3 bases are TGCGCCAGCAGCCCATCCACAGGGTACGAGCAGTACTTC. The chain joins TRBV4-3 to TRBJ2-7, with TRBD1 as a possible D gene (6 bases). The germline CDR1 and CDR2 sequences are LGHNA and YSLEER. V lost 4 bases to trimming and J lost 4 bases, with 11 bases between them. The CDR3 spans 13 residues.